This TCR beta chain was identified during a study of a mutant IDH1 vaccine in newly diagnosed glioma. Overall study context: The vaccination schedule gave patients eight doses in weeks 1, 3, 5, 7, 11, 15, 19 and 23. Patients got their first vaccination 4-6 weeks after radiotherapy alone, or with temozolomide cycles. Whole-study findings and limits: Vaccination elicited immune responses in 93.3% of patients. Changes to the top peripheral T cell clonotypes appeared unrelated to pseudoprogression.

About this clone itself: Its specificity is unknown.

Assay: immunoSEQ multiplex PCR; the TCRdb copy retains only in-frame clones and omits some. The sample has around 58,000 clones, 81% seen once; the top ten hold about 3.7%. V lost 7 bases to trimming and J lost 0 bases; unmatched junction nucleotides: 9. The CDR3 is made up of 15 amino acids. Looked up from germline, CDR1 is MDHEN and CDR2 is SYDVKM. Specified time point: week 5, during vaccination. In every dose of vaccine, 300 ug of mutant IDH1 20-mer peptide was given alongside topical imiquimod. This chain uses TRBV28 with TRBJ2-7; 7 nucleotides match TRBD2. The sequencing used PBMCs, collected from a glioma patient whose treatment included an IDH1 peptide vaccine. The origin of this receptor is a young man with glioma. CDR3 sequence: CASTAGTTYSYEQYF. CDR3 sequence (DNA): TGTGCCAGCACCGCCGGGACTACCTACTCCTACGAGCAGTACTTC.